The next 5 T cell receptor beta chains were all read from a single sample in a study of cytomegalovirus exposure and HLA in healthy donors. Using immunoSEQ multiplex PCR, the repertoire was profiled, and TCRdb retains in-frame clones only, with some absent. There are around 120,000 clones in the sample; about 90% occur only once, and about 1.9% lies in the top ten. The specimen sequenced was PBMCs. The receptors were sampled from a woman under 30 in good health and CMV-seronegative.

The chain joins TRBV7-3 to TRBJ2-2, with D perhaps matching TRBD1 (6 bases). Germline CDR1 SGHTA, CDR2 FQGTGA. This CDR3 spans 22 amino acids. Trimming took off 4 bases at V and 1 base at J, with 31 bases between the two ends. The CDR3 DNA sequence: TGTGCCAGCAGCTCTCTACGACTTCTCTCGACAGGCCGGGGATTGAACACCGGGGAGCTGTTTTTT. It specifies CASSSLRLLSTGRGLNTGELFF.

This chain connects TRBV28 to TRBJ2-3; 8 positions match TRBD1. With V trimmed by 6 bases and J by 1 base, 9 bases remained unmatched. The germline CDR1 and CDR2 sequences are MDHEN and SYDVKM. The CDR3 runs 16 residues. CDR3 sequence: CASSTTGVYGTDTQYF. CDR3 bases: TGTGCCAGCAGCACGACAGGGGTGTACGGCACAGATACGCAGTATTTT.

CDR3 amino acids: CASSIVGHTYGYTF. CDR3 in DNA: TGTGCCAGTAGTATAGTAGGACATACCTATGGCTACACCTTC. V is TRBV19 and J is TRBJ1-2; D perhaps matches TRBD1 (5 bases). V was pared by 1 base and J by 4 bases, with 10 bases between. Germline V CDR1 and CDR2: LNHDA, SQIVND (reference sequence). The CDR3 has 14 amino acids.

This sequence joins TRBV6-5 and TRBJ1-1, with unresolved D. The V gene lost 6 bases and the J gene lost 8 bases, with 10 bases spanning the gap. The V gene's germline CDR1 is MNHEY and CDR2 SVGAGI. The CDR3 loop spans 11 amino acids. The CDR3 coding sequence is TGTGCCAGCAGCCACGAGGCCGAAGCTTTCTTT. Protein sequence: CASSHEAEAFF.

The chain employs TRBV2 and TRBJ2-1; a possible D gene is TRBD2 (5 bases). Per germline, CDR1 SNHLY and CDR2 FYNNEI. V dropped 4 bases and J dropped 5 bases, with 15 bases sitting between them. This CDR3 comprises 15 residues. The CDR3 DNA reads TGTGCCAGCAGTGTTGGGCTAGCCGGCAACAATGAGCAGTTCTTC. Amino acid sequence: CASSVGLAGNNEQFF.